The 14 T cell receptor beta chains below come from one sample, sequenced in a study of follicular helper T cells after annual influenza vaccination. Sequencing used immunoSEQ multiplex PCR; TCRdb keeps in-frame clones, though not all of them. The data show 5,500 to 7,000 clones, roughly 88% seen once. Time point in this sample: 2015-2016 season, 7 days after influenza vaccination. Specimen: CXCR5+ CD38- circulating T follicular helper cells from blood, collected 7 days after influenza vaccination. Sample subset: circulating Tfh, non-naive CD4+CXCR5+PD-1+ (ICOS+CD38+ or ICOS-CD38-). These receptor sequences come from an adult who received the influenza vaccine.

V and J are TRBV15 and TRBJ2-3, with D possibly being TRBD2 (6 bases). The germline gives CDR1 LNHNV, CDR2 YYDKDF (reference sequence). This CDR3 is 18 amino acids long. V lost 5 bases to trimming and J lost 2 bases, with 23 bases between them. The CDR3 coding sequence is TGTGCCACCAGCGGGGAAAGGAGGGGTGTTTACGACACAGATACGCAGTATTTT. The encoded protein is CATSGERRGVYDTDTQYF.

The V and J genes are TRBV30 and TRBJ1-1; 8 bases align to TRBD1. V shed 2 bases and J 1 base; nucleotides not matched to a gene: 3. Germline loops: CDR1 GTSNPN, CDR2 SVGIG (reference sequence). The CDR3 covers 14 residues. The CDR3 DNA reads TGTGCCTGGAGTCCGGGACAGGCGAACACTGAAGCTTTCTTT. Translating gives CAWSPGQANTEAFF.

V usage is TRBV27 and J usage is TRBJ2-7; 7 bases fit TRBD1. The CDR3 length is 16 residues. CDR1 MNHEY and CDR2 SMNVEV come from the germline V gene (reference sequence). V lost 4 bases to trimming and J lost 2 bases; unmatched junction nucleotides: 11. The CDR3 reads CASSSHSRTGTYEQYF. The CDR3 coding sequence is TGTGCCAGCAGTTCTCATTCCAGGACAGGTACCTACGAGCAGTACTTC.

This clone was counted only a few times. Given the absence of the conserved phenylalanine or tryptophan at the CDR3 end, a read error is likely. The DNA is omitted, as the CDR3 cannot be located on it reliably, and the CDR3 follows TCRdb's listing. The gene calls are TRBV7-2 and TRBJ2-7; the table's D call TRBD1 went unverified against the DNA. 13 amino acids form the CDR3, both terminal residues included. The V gene's germline CDR1 is SGHTA and CDR2 FQGNSA. The CDR3: CASSLRRGTELVL.

The chain carries TRBV5-6 and TRBJ2-5; 10 bases are a match to TRBD2. V shed 4 bases, J shed 0 bases, and the junction held 12 bases outside the gene matches. The germline gives CDR1 SGHDT, CDR2 YYEEEE. The CDR3 covers 18 residues. The chain's CDR3 is CASSISGRRRSYQETQYF. In DNA form, the CDR3 reads TGTGCCAGCAGCATTAGCGGGAGGAGACGGTCGTACCAAGAGACCCAGTACTTC.

This chain links TRBV28 with TRBJ2-3; D gene unclear. From germline, CDR1 is MDHEN and CDR2 SYDVKM. This CDR3 contains 13 residues. Deletions cut 4 bases from V and 0 bases from J, with 5 bases between. The chain's CDR3 is CASSSASTDTQYF. DNA of the CDR3: TGTGCCAGCAGTTCGGCGAGCACAGATACGCAGTATTTT.

The chain employs TRBV14 and TRBJ2-1; 7 bases map to TRBD2. From germline, CDR1 is SGHDN and CDR2 FVKESK. The CDR3 loop spans 17 amino acids. V lost 5 bases and J lost 8; bases outside the gene matches: 18. The CDR3 DNA follows: TGTGCCAGCAGCTATGGCAGACTAGCTGCGCGGACCGATGAGCAGTTCTTC. This translates into CASSYGRLAARTDEQFF.

Written as DNA, the CDR3 is TGTGCCAGCAGCGCACGAATGGCCCTGAGCTCTGGAAACACCATATATTTT. Its protein product is CASSARMALSSGNTIYF. The chain couples TRBV7-9 to TRBJ1-3; no definite D call. The V gene's germline CDR1 is SEHNR and CDR2 FQNEAQ (reference sequence). This CDR3 is 17 amino acids long. The V end was cut by 5 bases, the J end by 0 bases, with 17 bases between.

The chain employs TRBV7-2 and TRBJ2-3; 9 positions match TRBD2. Losses at the gene ends were 5 bases for V and 2 bases for J; bases not matched to a gene: 2. Germline V gives CDR1 SGHTA, CDR2 FQGNSA. The CDR3 has 14 residues. The CDR3 bases are TGTGCCAGCAGCCGGGGACTAGCCACAGATACGCAGTATTTT. It encodes CASSRGLATDTQYF.

This chain joins TRBV7-3 and TRBJ1-5; TRBD1 matches 8 bases. CDR3 length: 17 amino acids. The germline V gene encodes CDR1 SGHTA and CDR2 FQGTGA. J gave up 4 bases and V 3 bases, and 11 bases lay outside the gene matches. CDR3 region: CASSLKVQGGDNQPQHF. In nucleotides, the CDR3 is TGTGCCAGCAGCTTGAAAGTACAGGGGGGAGATAATCAGCCCCAGCATTTT.

This rearrangement joins TRBV2 to TRBJ2-2; TRBD2 aligns across 7 bases. The CDR3 runs 14 residues. The germline V gene encodes CDR1 SNHLY and CDR2 FYNNEI. Unmatched junction bases numbered 4, after V lost 7 bases and J lost 2 bases. The CDR3 sequence: CASTSGPNTGELFF. The CDR3 DNA is TGTGCCAGCACTAGCGGCCCTAACACCGGGGAGCTGTTTTTT.

The V gene is TRBV2, the J gene TRBJ1-2; a weak D match, TRBD1 (5 bases). The CDR3 has 16 amino acids. Deletions cut 3 bases from V and 8 bases from J, with 22 bases between. The germline CDR1 and CDR2 sequences are SNHLY and FYNNEI. This CDR3 is CASSEDRSSQGRGYTF. CDR3 DNA: TGTGCCAGCAGTGAGGATAGGAGCTCCCAGGGTAGAGGCTACACCTTC. Complete variable domain (other parts from reference TRBV2 and TRBJ1-2): EPEVTQTPSHQVTQMGQEVILRCVPISNHLYFYWYRQILGQKVEFLVSFYNNEISEKSEIFDDQFSVERPDGSNFTLKIRSTKLEDSAMYFCASSEDRSSQGRGYTFGSGTRLTVV.

This clone showed up just once. The rearrangement links TRBV4-1 to TRBJ1-3; D is unresolved. The CDR3 has 15 residues. The ends were cut back, 0 bases at V and 0 bases at J, with 6 bases in the middle. From germline, CDR1 is MGHRA and CDR2 YSYEKL. In DNA, the CDR3 is TGCGCCAGCAGCCAAGAAAGTTTCTCTGGAAACACCATATATTTT. This codes for CASSQESFSGNTIYF.

The chain carries TRBV9 and TRBJ2-2; tentative D call: TRBD1 (6 bases). Germline loops: CDR1 SGDLS, CDR2 YYNGEE. The CDR3 sequence is 14 residues long. The germline V and J ends were trimmed by 0 bases and 4 bases, with 7 bases remaining between them. The CDR3, as DNA: TGTGCCAGCAGCGTAGTAGGGGGCACCGGGGAGCTGTTTTTT. Its protein is CASSVVGGTGELFF.